Below are 3 T cell receptor beta chains sequenced from a single sample in a study of cytomegalovirus exposure and HLA in healthy donors. It was with 60 Vbeta and 13 Jbeta primers that the PCR ran. The assay was immunoSEQ multiplex PCR, and TCRdb's table has in-frame clones only and misses some. Of around 90,000 clones listed, about four fifths were seen once; the top ten hold over 2.5%. Sequenced: PBMCs. The receptors were gathered from a male donor in good health and CMV-seropositive.

Only one count was recorded for this clone. The chain joins TRBV27 to TRBJ1-1; 9 nucleotides align to TRBD1. Germline V gene data show CDR1 as MNHEY and CDR2 as SMNVEV (reference sequence). The CDR3 spans 16 residues. V shed 5 bases, J shed 1 base, and the junction held 8 bases outside the gene matches. The CDR3 DNA sequence: TGTGCCAGCAGTCTCAGACAGGGGGTTGCGAACACTGAAGCTTTCTTT. Amino acid sequence: CASSLRQGVANTEAFF.

This clone turned up a few times. J is TRBJ1-2 and V is TRBV9; 8 positions match TRBD1. The CDR3 covers 15 residues. Germline CDR1 reads SGDLS; CDR2 reads YYNGEE. The V segment lost 3 bases and the J segment 4 bases; nucleotides outside the gene matches: 8. As DNA, the CDR3 is TGTGCCAGCAGCGCCGGACAGGGAGCCATCTATGGCTACACCTTC. As protein: CASSAGQGAIYGYTF.

In nucleotides, the CDR3 is TGTGCCAGCAACATCCCAGGGCGCCCAAACACCATATATTTT. It encodes CASNIPGRPNTIYF. V and J are TRBV27 and TRBJ1-3, with a weak D call TRBD1 (5 bases). There are 14 residues in the CDR3. The V gene's germline CDR1 is MNHEY and CDR2 SMNVEV (reference sequence). The V end was cut by 7 bases, the J end by 6 bases, with 16 bases between.